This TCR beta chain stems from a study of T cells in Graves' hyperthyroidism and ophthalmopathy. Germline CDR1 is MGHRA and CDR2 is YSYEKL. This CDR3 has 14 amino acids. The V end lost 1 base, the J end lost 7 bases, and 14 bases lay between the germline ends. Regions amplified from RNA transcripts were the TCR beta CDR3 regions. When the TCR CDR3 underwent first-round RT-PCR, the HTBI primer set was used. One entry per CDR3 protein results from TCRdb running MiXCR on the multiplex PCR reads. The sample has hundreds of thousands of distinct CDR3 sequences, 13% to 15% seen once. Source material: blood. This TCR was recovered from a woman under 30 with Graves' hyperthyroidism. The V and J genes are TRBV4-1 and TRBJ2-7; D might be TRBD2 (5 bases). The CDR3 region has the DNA TGCGCCAGCAGCCAAGTCGGGGTGACCGGTGAGCAGTACTTC. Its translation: CASSQVGVTGEQYF.